This TCR beta chain was recovered during a study of human T cells and chemical hapten exposure. Study-level information: Minor pooled library volume differences mainly drove per-sample TCR yield variation. General study findings and limits: There was no change with DPC sensitization in TCRs above 1 in 1000 frequency.

Time point defined: patch test 2, 6 weeks after DPC sensitization. This sample's treatment: therapeutic diphenylcyclopropenone sensitization with weekly scalp DPC. CDR3 length equals 12 residues. Germline lookup yields CDR1 SNHLY and CDR2 FYNNEI. V was cut by 6 bases and J by 8 bases, with 13 bases left in between. TCRdb reanalysed the RACE reads using MiXCR and keeps one entry per CDR3 protein. The sample shows 120,000 to 150,000 distinct CDR3 sequences, roughly 10% of them seen only once. This clonotype showed up just a few times. Its cognate antigen is unknown. The TCR originated in a woman aged 50 to 60 with alopecia areata. Some clones in this sample may be carry-over from other donors' samples. The chain has TRBV2 and TRBJ1-1; D ambiguous. Here the sequenced sample was whole blood, taken in connection with sensitization to the hapten diphenylcyclopropenone (DPC). In DNA form, the CDR3 reads TGTGCCAGCAGCCTATGGGCCCTCGAAGCTTTCTTT. This gives the protein CASSLWALEAFF.